Sequencing of this T cell receptor (beta chain) was carried out in a study of glioma-infiltrating T cells after dendritic cell vaccination (dated by TCRdb to 2016 to 2017). Broadly, across the study: A cohort of approximately 15 glioblastoma patients from Phase I and II dendritic cell vaccination trials was included, of whom 9 were newly diagnosed and 6 had recurrent disease. Between the early 2000s and the early 2010s, the patients were given dendritic cell vaccination pulsed with autologous tumor lysate. In glioblastoma patients vaccinated with dendritic cells, deep sequencing of TCR beta CDR3 regions served to measure the amount of tumor-infiltrating lymphocytes and to compare repertoires between tumor and blood. Patients received three intradermal dendritic cell vaccine injections at biweekly intervals in the arm below the axilla. Survival after dendritic cell vaccination was correlated with TCR sequencing metrics such as TIL content and the overlap between tumor and blood repertoires. The vaccine consisted of monocyte-derived dendritic cells cultured less than 9 days with IL-4 and GM-CSF, then pulsed overnight with autologous tumor lysate.

What the study reported, not specific to this receptor: The response model built on TCR overlap across three groups was characterized as speculative, with prospective validation still needed. Higher estimated pretreatment TIL content predicted longer time to progression and overall survival after dendritic cell vaccination. No direct relationship between TCR clonality and survival was found, suggesting that a diverse polyclonal response may matter. The cohort was small and heterogeneous, few patients had complete blood and tumor sets, and even fewer had initial-recurrent tumor pairs.

In light of the paper, this sample's time point label describes: after dendritic cell vaccination, including at tumor progression/relapse. Patients were selected for having adequate residual fresh-frozen tumor tissue and more than two years of available survival data. Although molecular status otherwise differed among the glioblastoma patients, no patient had an isocitrate dehydrogenase mutation. PBMC were collected before vaccination, two weeks after the third vaccination, and at tumor progression if progression occurred. Genomic DNA was extracted with the Qiagen DNeasy Blood extraction Kit. TCRB CDR3 regions were amplified from roughly 1.8 ug genomic DNA, or all available DNA if less, using the immunoSEQ assay. The multiplex PCR employed 60 forward primers targeting TCR V beta segments and 13 reverse primers targeting J beta segments. To estimate reads per starting template, synthetic control templates were spiked into each sample at limiting dilution. Sequencing produced 87 bp reads on the Illumina HiSeq System. As for the authors' bioinformatics: PCR and sequencing errors were removed by a nearest neighbor algorithm that merged closely related sequences. TCR overlap was measured as the percentage of unique tumor TCR beta sequences that were also present in the peripheral blood of the same patient. TCRdb took over this immuneACCESS table, retaining in-frame rearrangements with V and J assigned. Such tables are incomplete; in checked studies, under half of the missing clones stem from an unresolved V gene, and the remainder is unexplained. The V and J calls and clone size are taken from that table; D and trimming were inferred from the DNA. The sample data list under 75,000 clones, and roughly 84% of these were observed just once. The ten top clones hold around 8.5% of the sample.

V loses 6 bases of germline sequence and J loses 4 bases, and the interval between the two ends is 19 bases. Including cysteine and phenylalanine, the CDR3 has 15 amino acids. The kept DNA is CDR3 alone, 45 bases in frame from the first base. Taken from the germline V gene, the CDR1 and CDR2 loops are SNHLY and FYNNEI. On this clone itself: The specificity of this receptor is unknown. Per-nucleotide qualities are absent, and no much larger clonotype sits a single base away.

The sequence links TRBV2 to TRBJ2-7; matching of 7 bases hints at TRBD2 as the D gene. This receptor was identified in a human donor with glioblastoma. This specimen was blood, taken after dendritic cell vaccination. Here is the DNA: TGTGCCAGCAGACTAATGAGGGGGGGGAATTACGAGCAGTACTTC. Its coded protein is CASRLMRGGNYEQYF.